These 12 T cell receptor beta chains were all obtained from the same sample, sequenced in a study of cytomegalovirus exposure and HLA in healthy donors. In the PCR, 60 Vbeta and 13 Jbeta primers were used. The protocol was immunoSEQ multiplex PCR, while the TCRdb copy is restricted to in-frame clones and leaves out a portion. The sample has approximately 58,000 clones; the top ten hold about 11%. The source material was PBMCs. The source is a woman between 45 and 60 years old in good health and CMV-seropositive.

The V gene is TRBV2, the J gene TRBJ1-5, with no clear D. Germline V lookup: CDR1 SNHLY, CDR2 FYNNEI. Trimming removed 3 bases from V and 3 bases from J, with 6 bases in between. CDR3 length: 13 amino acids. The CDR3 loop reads CASSDSFNQPQHF. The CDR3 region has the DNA TGTGCCAGCAGTGACTCTTTCAATCAGCCCCAGCATTTT.

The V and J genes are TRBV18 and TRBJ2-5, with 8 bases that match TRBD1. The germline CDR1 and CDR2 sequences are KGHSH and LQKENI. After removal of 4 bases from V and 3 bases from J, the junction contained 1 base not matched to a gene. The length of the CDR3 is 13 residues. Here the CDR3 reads CASSLQGEETQYF. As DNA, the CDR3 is TGTGCCAGCTCACTACAGGGGGAAGAGACCCAGTACTTC. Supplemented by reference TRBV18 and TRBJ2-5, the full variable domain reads NAGVMQNPRHLVRRRGQEARLRCSPMKGHSHVYWYRQLPEEGLKFMVYLQKENIIDESGMPKERFSAEFPKEGPSILRIQQVVRGDSAAYFCASSLQGEETQYFGPGTRLLVL.

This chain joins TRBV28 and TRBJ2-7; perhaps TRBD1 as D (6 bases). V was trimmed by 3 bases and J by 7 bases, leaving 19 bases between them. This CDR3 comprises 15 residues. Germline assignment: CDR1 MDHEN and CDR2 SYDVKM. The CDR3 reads CASSFSSTGNREQYF. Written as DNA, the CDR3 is TGTGCCAGCAGTTTTTCTTCCACAGGGAACAGGGAGCAGTACTTC.

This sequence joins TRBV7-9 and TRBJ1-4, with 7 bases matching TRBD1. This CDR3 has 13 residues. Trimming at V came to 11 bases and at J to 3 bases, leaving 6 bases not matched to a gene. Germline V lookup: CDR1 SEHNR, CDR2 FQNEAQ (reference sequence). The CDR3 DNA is TGTGCCTTAGGGGGCGACCCTAATGAAAAACTGTTTTTT. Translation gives CALGGDPNEKLFF.

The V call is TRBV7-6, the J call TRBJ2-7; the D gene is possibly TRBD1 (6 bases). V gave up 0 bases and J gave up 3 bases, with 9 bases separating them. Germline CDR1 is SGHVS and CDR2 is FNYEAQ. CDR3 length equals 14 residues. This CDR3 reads CASSLAGHHYEQYF. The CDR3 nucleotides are TGTGCCAGCAGCTTAGCGGGACACCACTACGAGCAGTACTTC.

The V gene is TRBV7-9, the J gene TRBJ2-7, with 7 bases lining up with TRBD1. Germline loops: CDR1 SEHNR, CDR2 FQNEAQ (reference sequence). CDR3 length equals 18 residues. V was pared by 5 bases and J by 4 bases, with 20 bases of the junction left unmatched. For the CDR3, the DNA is TGTGCCAGCAGCGTTACCTGGACAGGACCCTTACAACATTACGAGCAGTACTTC. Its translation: CASSVTWTGPLQHYEQYF.

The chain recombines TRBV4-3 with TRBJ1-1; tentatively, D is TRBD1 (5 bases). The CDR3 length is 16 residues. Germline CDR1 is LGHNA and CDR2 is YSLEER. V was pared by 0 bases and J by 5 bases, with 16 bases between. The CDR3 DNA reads TGCGCCAGCAGCCAAGAGGGGGTGGGAGGAGGGACTGAAGCTTTCTTT. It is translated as CASSQEGVGGGTEAFF.

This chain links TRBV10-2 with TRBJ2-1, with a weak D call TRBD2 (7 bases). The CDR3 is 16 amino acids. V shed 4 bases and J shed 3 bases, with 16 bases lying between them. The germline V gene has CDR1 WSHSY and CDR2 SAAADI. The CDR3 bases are TGCGCCAGCAGTGTCCCAAGGGGGGGACTCTACAATGAGCAGTTCTTC. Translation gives CASSVPRGGLYNEQFF.

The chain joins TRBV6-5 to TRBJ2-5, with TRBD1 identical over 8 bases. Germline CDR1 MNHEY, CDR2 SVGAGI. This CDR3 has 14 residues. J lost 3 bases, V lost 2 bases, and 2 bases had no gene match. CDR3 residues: CASSYGTGEETQYF. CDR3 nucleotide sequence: TGTGCCAGCAGTTACGGGACAGGTGAAGAGACCCAGTACTTC.

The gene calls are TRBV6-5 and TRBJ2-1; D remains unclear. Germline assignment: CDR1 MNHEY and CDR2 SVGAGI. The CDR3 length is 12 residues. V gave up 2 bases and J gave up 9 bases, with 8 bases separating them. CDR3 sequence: CASSYAPGEQFF. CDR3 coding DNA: TGTGCCAGCAGTTACGCTCCGGGTGAGCAGTTCTTC.

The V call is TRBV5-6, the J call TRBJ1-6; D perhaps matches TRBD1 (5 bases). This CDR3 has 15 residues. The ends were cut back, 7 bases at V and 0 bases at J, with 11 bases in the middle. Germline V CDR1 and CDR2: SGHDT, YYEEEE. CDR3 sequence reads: CASGAWGSYNSPLHF. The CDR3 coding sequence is TGTGCCAGCGGGGCGTGGGGCTCCTATAATTCACCCCTCCACTTT. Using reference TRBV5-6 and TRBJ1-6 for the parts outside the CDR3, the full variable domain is DAGVTQSPTHLIKTRGQQVTLRCSPKSGHDTVSWYQQALGQGPQFIFQYYEEEERQRGNFPDRFSGHQFPNYSSELNVNALLLGDSALYLCASGAWGSYNSPLHFGNGTRLTVT.

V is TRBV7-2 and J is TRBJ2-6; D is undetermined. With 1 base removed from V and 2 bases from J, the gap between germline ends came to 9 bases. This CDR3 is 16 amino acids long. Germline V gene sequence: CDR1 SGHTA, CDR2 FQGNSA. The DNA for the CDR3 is TGTGCCAGCAGCTTAGTCTCGAGTCCTGGGGCCAACGTCCTGACTTTC. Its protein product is CASSLVSSPGANVLTF.